This T cell receptor beta chain stems from a study of T cell responses to AZD1222 COVID-19 vaccine. In the case of this clone: Antigen unknown.

Findings of the study overall: CD4 TCRs covered the whole spike, strongest at regions 160-218 and 743-854.

CDR1 LNHDA and CDR2 SQIVND come from the germline V gene (reference sequence). This CDR3 spans 13 amino acids. V lost 7 bases and J 6 bases, leaving 15 bases between the germline ends. Clones were read by immunoSEQ multiplex PCR, and TCRdb kept only the in-frame ones, dropping some. The table includes tens of thousands of clones, approximately 90% detected once. The receptor was derived from an adult who received the AZD1222 COVID-19 vaccine. V is TRBV19 and J is TRBJ1-1, with D hard to call. Specimen: peripheral blood, collected 28 days after the second AZD1222 dose. DNA of the CDR3: TGTGCCAGTATCGACGGTATCGGCGCTGAAGCTTTCTTT. Translating it yields CASIDGIGAEAFF.